This TCR beta chain emerged from a study of T cell responses to AZD1222 COVID-19 vaccine. Whole-study findings and limits: Dominant at 160-218 and 743-854, vaccine-associated CD4 TCRs also spanned spike. Repertoires were sampled only after the peak T cell response.

Method: immunoSEQ multiplex PCR; TCRdb's copy keeps in-frame clones and lacks some. The sample has around 100,000 clones, 88% seen once. For this clone: Its antigen remains unknown.

Trimming removed 4 bases at V and 3 bases at J, with 12 bases between. CDR1 and CDR2 from the germline V gene are MDHEN and SYDVKM. This CDR3 region has 14 residues. This rearrangement joins TRBV28 to TRBJ1-2; a possible D gene is TRBD1 (5 bases). The sample in question was peripheral blood, obtained 28 days after the second AZD1222 dose. The sequence was collected from an adult who received the AZD1222 COVID-19 vaccine. CDR3 region: CASSSSTEYYGYTF. In nucleotides, the CDR3 is TGTGCCAGCAGTTCCTCGACAGAGTACTATGGCTACACCTTC.